This T cell receptor beta chain was profiled in a study of immune heterogeneity within non-small cell lung tumors. This clonotype was counted a few times. Amplifying TCR beta CDR3 involved multiplex PCR carried out with 32 V and 13 J primers. TCRdb re-derived calls from the multiplex PCR reads in MiXCR, one entry per CDR3 protein. This repertoire shows approximately 2,500 distinct CDR3 sequences, under 20% found once; its top ten account for 10% to 15%. The length of the CDR3 is 16 residues. V lost 2 bases and J lost 6; bases outside the gene matches: 12. Germline assignment: CDR1 SQVTM and CDR2 ANQGSEA. With approximately 0.6 ug used per sample, the template was genomic DNA from bulk tumor. Surgery yielded several widely spaced biopsies per primary tumor. Untreated, newly diagnosed non-small cell lung cancer patients underwent curative surgery.

The chain is built from TRBV29-1 and TRBJ2-5; TRBD1 agrees at 10 bases. The material sequenced was lung tumor tissue. The receptor comes from a woman aged 45-65 years with non-small cell lung cancer. The CDR3 coding sequence is TGCAGCGTTGAACCCTCGGGACAGGGGTTTGAAAAGACCCAGTACTTC. It is translated as CSVEPSGQGFEKTQYF.